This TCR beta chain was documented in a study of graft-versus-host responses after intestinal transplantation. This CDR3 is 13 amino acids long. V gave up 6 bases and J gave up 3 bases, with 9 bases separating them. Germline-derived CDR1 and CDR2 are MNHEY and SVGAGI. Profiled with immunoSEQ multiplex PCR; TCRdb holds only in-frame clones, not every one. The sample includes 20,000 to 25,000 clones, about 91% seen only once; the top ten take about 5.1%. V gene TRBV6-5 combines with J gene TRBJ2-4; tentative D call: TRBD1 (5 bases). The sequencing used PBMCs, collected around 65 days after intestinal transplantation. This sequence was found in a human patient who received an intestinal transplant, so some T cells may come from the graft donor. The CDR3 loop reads CASRGLGKNIQYF. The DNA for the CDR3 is TGTGCCAGCAGGGGGCTAGGCAAAAACATTCAGTACTTC.